This passage covers 32 T cell receptor beta chains from one sample sequenced in a study of T-cell reconstitution after alpha-beta-depleted transplantation in children. The TCRbeta library incorporated unique molecular identifiers. MiXCR, run by TCRdb on the PCR reads, gives a single entry per CDR3 protein. Counted here are around 800,000 distinct CDR3 sequences, approximately 15% occurring once; the ten biggest clones make up just under 5%. The sequences come from PBMCs, mostly from graft donor cells, collected 360 days after TCRalphabeta/CD19-depleted stem cell transplant. Source of these receptors: a male patient under 18 who had a stem cell transplant for acute lymphoblastic leukemia, so the T cells may come from the graft donor.

The rearrangement links TRBV4-1 to TRBJ1-1, with a possible D match to TRBD1 (5 bases). The CDR3 has 14 amino acids. The germline CDR1 and CDR2 sequences are MGHRA and YSYEKL. Trimming removed 3 bases at V and 0 bases at J, with 8 bases between. DNA of the CDR3: TGCGCCAGCAGCCAGGGGCTGCTGAACACTGAAGCTTTCTTT. It encodes CASSQGLLNTEAFF.

The chain links TRBV4-2 to TRBJ2-5, with 9 bases that match TRBD2. The CDR3 runs 15 residues. Unmatched junction bases numbered 4, after V lost 1 base and J lost 4 bases. CDR1 LGHNA and CDR2 YNFKEQ come from the germline V gene. CDR3: CASSQGTAGGETQYF. CDR3 DNA sequence: TGTGCCAGCAGCCAAGGTACAGCGGGAGGAGAGACCCAGTACTTC.

This clonotype has only a few counts. The chain has TRBV27 and TRBJ2-1; 7 bases fit TRBD2. Looked up from germline, CDR1 is MNHEY and CDR2 is SMNVEV (reference sequence). V lost 2 bases and J lost 5; bases outside the gene matches: 3. CDR3 length: 14 amino acids. CDR3 DNA: TGTGCCAGCAGTTTAGCGGGAGTGCACAATGAGCAGTTCTTC. Its protein product is CASSLAGVHNEQFF.

The CDR3 here is CASSLTASSYEQYF. CDR3 DNA: TGTGCCAGCAGTTTAACCGCAAGCTCCTACGAGCAGTACTTC. This chain uses TRBV12-3 or TRBV12-4 with TRBJ2-7, with D uncertain. The CDR3 length is 14 residues. Deletions cut 2 bases from V and 0 bases from J, with 8 bases between.

The CDR3 DNA is TGTGCCAGCAGTGATTCCCTGGCACTGAACACCGGGGAGCTGTTTTTT. Its translation: CASSDSLALNTGELFF. This chain uses TRBV2 with TRBJ2-2, with D uncertain. This CDR3 is 16 amino acids long. Germline V gives CDR1 SNHLY, CDR2 FYNNEI. The germline V and J ends were trimmed by 3 bases and 1 base, with 12 bases remaining between them.

Ten or more counts support this clonotype. CDR3 region: CASSQRLAGGNEQFF. CDR3 sequence (DNA): TGTGCCAGCAGCCAAAGACTAGCGGGAGGGAATGAGCAGTTCTTC. V gene TRBV5-6 combines with J gene TRBJ2-1; 14 positions match TRBD2. CDR1 and CDR2 (germline): SGHDT, YYEEEE. There are 15 residues in the CDR3. V lost 4 bases, J lost 7 bases, and 4 bases stayed unmatched.

This clonotype came up many times. The rearrangement joins TRBV5-4 to TRBJ2-1; D is unclear. Germline CDR1 SGHNT, CDR2 YYREEE (reference sequence). This CDR3 is 15 amino acids long. Trimming took off 0 bases at V and 5 bases at J, with 12 bases between the two ends. The CDR3 region has the DNA TGTGCCAGCAGCTTGGACCCAATATTAAACAATGAGCAGTTCTTC. Protein: CASSLDPILNNEQFF.

The sample holds a few counts of this clonotype. In DNA form, the CDR3 reads TGTGCCAGCAGCCAAGTAGGGGGCGAAGCCAAAAACATTCAGTACTTC. Protein sequence: CASSQVGGEAKNIQYF. The rearrangement links TRBV14 to TRBJ2-4; 7 bases are a match to TRBD1. CDR1 is SGHDN and CDR2 is FVKESK in the germline V gene. Trimming removed 1 base from V and 0 bases from J; junction bases left unmatched: 3. The CDR3 length is 16 residues.

This clonotype was seen a handful of times. The rearrangement joins TRBV18 to TRBJ1-5; D gene ambiguous. Germline values: CDR1 KGHSH, CDR2 LQKENI. CDR3 length: 12 amino acids. With 8 bases removed from V and 3 bases from J, the gap between germline ends came to 8 bases. The DNA of the CDR3 is TGTGCCAGCCAAGACTCCAATCAGCCCCAGCATTTT. This encodes CASQDSNQPQHF. The variable domain in full, completed from reference TRBV18 and TRBJ1-5, reads NAGVMQNPRHLVRRRGQEARLRCSPMKGHSHVYWYRQLPEEGLKFMVYLQKENIIDESGMPKERFSAEFPKEGPSILRIQQVVRGDSAAYFCASQDSNQPQHFGDGTRLSIL.

This clonotype was seen ten or more times. The chain combines TRBV5-1 with TRBJ2-5, with D possibly called TRBD1 or TRBD2 (5 bases each). V was trimmed by 3 bases and J by 7 bases, leaving 16 bases between them. The CDR3 sequence is 14 residues long. CDR1 and CDR2 from the germline V gene are SGHRS and YFSETQ. Here the CDR3 reads CASSSLGEWGTQYF. The DNA of the CDR3 is TGCGCCAGCAGCTCCTTGGGGGAGTGGGGGACCCAGTACTTC.

This clonotype was seen at least ten times. One junction end does not reproduce the germline sequence, and a read error may be involved. J is TRBJ2-1 and V is TRBV5-1; D unresolved. The CDR3 totals 14 residues. CDR1 and CDR2 from the germline V gene are SGHRS and YFSETQ. The CDR3 sequence: CASSLAGAYNEQFF. The DNA of the CDR3 is TGTGCCAGCAGCTTAGCCGGTGCCTACAATGAGCAGTTCTTC.

The table lists this clonotype with a count of one. The chain recombines TRBV11-3 with TRBJ2-3; TRBD2 aligns across 9 bases. Germline trimming cut 3 bases from V and 1 base from J; bases unmatched to any gene: 5. The CDR3 runs 16 residues. Looked up from germline, CDR1 is SGHNT and CDR2 is YENEEA. DNA of the CDR3: TGTGCCAGCAGCTTCAGGACTAGCGTAGGCACAGATACGCAGTATTTT. It encodes CASSFRTSVGTDTQYF.

This clonotype was detected only a few times. The DNA for the CDR3 is TGCGCCAGCAGCTTGAGAGGGGGTAACTATGGCTACACCTTC. Protein product: CASSLRGGNYGYTF. The chain is built from TRBV5-1 and TRBJ1-2, with a weak D call TRBD1 (6 bases). V lost 1 base to trimming and J lost 1 base, with 8 bases between them. CDR3 size: 14 residues. The germline V gene encodes CDR1 SGHRS and CDR2 YFSETQ.

This clonotype has a handful of counts. The rearrangement links TRBV20-1 to TRBJ2-2; D is uncertain. The V end lost 0 bases, the J end lost 1 base, and 12 bases lay between the germline ends. Germline V gives CDR1 DFQATT, CDR2 SNEGSKA (reference sequence). This CDR3 has 16 amino acids. CDR3 loop: CSARDRAGLNTGELFF. CDR3 DNA: TGCAGTGCTAGAGATCGGGCCGGATTGAACACCGGGGAGCTGTTTTTT.

This clonotype was counted only a few times. V gene TRBV12-3 or TRBV12-4 combines with J gene TRBJ1-5; D uncertain. The CDR3 runs 14 residues. The V gene lost 7 bases and the J gene lost 0 bases, with 10 bases spanning the gap. CDR3 nucleotide sequence: TGTGCCAGCACCCACAGAGATAGCAATCAGCCCCAGCATTTT. This sequence encodes CASTHRDSNQPQHF.

As concerns this clonotype: A clone one base away is much larger, so this may be a read error. V gene TRBV7-9 combines with J gene TRBJ2-1; maybe TRBD2 (6 bases). The V gene lost 4 bases and the J gene lost 3 bases, with 16 bases spanning the gap. The germline CDR1 and CDR2 sequences are SEHNR and FQNEAQ (reference sequence). The CDR3 has 16 residues. As DNA, the CDR3 is TGTGCCAGCAGCTGCCGGAGGGAAGGGATCTACAATGAGCAGTTCTTC. This gives the protein CASSCRREGIYNEQFF.

J is TRBJ2-2 and V is TRBV18; D gene ambiguous. Germline CDR1 KGHSH, CDR2 LQKENI. Trimming shortened V by 3 bases and J by 5 bases, and 10 bases separated the two germline ends. The CDR3 runs 14 residues. Here the CDR3 reads CASSPLTETGELFF. Here the CDR3 DNA reads TGTGCCAGCTCACCCCTAACAGAGACCGGGGAGCTGTTTTTT.

The V and J genes are TRBV10-2 and TRBJ2-5; D remains ambiguous. The CDR3 covers 13 residues. Trimming took off 3 bases at V and 5 bases at J, with 10 bases between the two ends. Germline V gene data show CDR1 as WSHSY and CDR2 as SAAADI. This chain's CDR3 is CASSDLTEETQYF. The CDR3 DNA sequence: TGCGCCAGCAGTGATCTGACTGAGGAGACCCAGTACTTC.

The sample holds a few counts of this clonotype. V gene TRBV5-5 combines with J gene TRBJ2-4; D is possibly TRBD2 (5 bases). The CDR3 has 13 residues. CDR1 SGHKS and CDR2 YYEKEE come from the germline V gene (reference sequence). V lost 4 bases and J 6 bases, leaving 11 bases between the germline ends. The CDR3 spells CASSVGLGNIQYF. CDR3 bases: TGTGCCAGCAGCGTAGGACTGGGAAACATTCAGTACTTC.

Details on this clonotype: One end of the junction fails to match germline, which may point to a read error. The gene calls are TRBV5-1 and TRBJ1-3; tentatively, D is TRBD1 (6 bases). CDR1 and CDR2 (germline): SGHRS, YFSETQ. CDR3 length equals 14 residues. The CDR3 region is CASGLVGQGNTIYF. Written as DNA, the CDR3 is TGCGCCAGCGGCTTGGTAGGACAGGGAAACACCATATATTTT. Complete variable domain (other parts from reference TRBV5-1 and TRBJ1-3): KAGVTQTPRYLIKTRGQQVTLSCSPISGHRSVSWYQQTPGQGLQFLFEYFSETQRNKGNFPGRFSGRQFSNSRSEMNVSTLELGDSALYLCASGLVGQGNTIYFGEGSWLTVV.

The CDR3 nucleotides are TGCGCCAGCAGCTTGGTGACTAGCGGGGCCTACGAGCAGTACTTC. It specifies CASSLVTSGAYEQYF. The rearrangement joins TRBV5-1 to TRBJ2-7; 11 bases map to TRBD2. This CDR3 region has 15 residues. V gave up 0 bases and J gave up 2 bases; unmatched junction bases: 1. Germline values: CDR1 SGHRS, CDR2 YFSETQ.

This clonotype was seen a few times. The CDR3 spells CASSLINRGLVYEQYF. The CDR3 DNA is TGCGCCAGCAGCTTGATAAACAGGGGGCTGGTCTACGAGCAGTACTTC. The chain carries TRBV5-1 and TRBJ2-7, with 9 bases identical to TRBD1. The CDR3 has 16 amino acids. Germline CDR1 is SGHRS and CDR2 is YFSETQ. J lost 3 bases, V lost 1 base, and 8 bases had no gene match.

The V and J genes are TRBV4-2 and TRBJ2-5; 11 bases are a match to TRBD1. Germline-derived CDR1 and CDR2 are LGHNA and YNFKEQ. The V segment lost 0 bases and the J segment 5 bases; nucleotides outside the gene matches: 2. The CDR3 sequence is 15 residues long. As DNA, the CDR3 is TGTGCCAGCAGCCAAGACGGACAGGGGGCCGAGACCCAGTACTTC. Its protein product is CASSQDGQGAETQYF.

This clonotype has ten or more counts. Compared with germline, one end of the junction differs, possibly owing to a read error. The rearrangement uses TRBV29-1 and TRBJ2-7; tentative D call: TRBD1 (6 bases). The germline V gene has CDR1 SQVTM and CDR2 ANQGSEA. There are 9 residues in the CDR3. CDR3 sequence (DNA): TGCAGCGTTGATCAGGGGCGACACTTC. Its protein product is CSVDQGRHF.

A few counts support this clonotype. This chain connects TRBV7-3 to TRBJ2-1; D is possibly TRBD2 (5 bases). This CDR3 contains 16 residues. V was cut by 2 bases and J by 0 bases, with 11 bases left in between. From germline, CDR1 is SGHTA and CDR2 FQGTGA. CDR3 region: CASSLLGMSSYNEQFF. For the CDR3, the DNA is TGTGCCAGCAGCTTACTCGGGATGAGCTCCTACAATGAGCAGTTCTTC.

V usage is TRBV20-1 and J usage is TRBJ1-1, with D possibly matching TRBD1 (5 bases). This CDR3 comprises 14 residues. V lost 0 bases to trimming and J lost 1 base, with 9 bases between them. From germline, CDR1 is DFQATT and CDR2 SNEGSKA (reference sequence). The CDR3 bases are TGCAGTGCTAGAGATGCACAGGAGAACACTGAAGCTTTCTTT. This gives the protein CSARDAQENTEAFF.

V gene TRBV28 combines with J gene TRBJ2-7; D unresolved. Germline values: CDR1 MDHEN, CDR2 SYDVKM. The CDR3 spans 14 residues. Trimming took 6 bases from V and 2 from J, leaving 14 bases between them. The CDR3 DNA sequence: TGTGCCAGCAGAGAAGGGTCACCACCCTACGAGCAGTACTTC. It is translated as CASREGSPPYEQYF.

The chain joins TRBV27 to TRBJ1-5, with TRBD1 matching 7 bases. The length of the CDR3 is 15 residues. V lost 4 bases and J lost 4; bases outside the gene matches: 7. CDR1 and CDR2 from the germline V gene are MNHEY and SMNVEV (reference sequence). In DNA, the CDR3 is TGTGCCAGCAGTTACCGGGACAGCGAAAATCAGCCCCAGCATTTT. Translation gives CASSYRDSENQPQHF.

The chain links TRBV29-1 to TRBJ1-2; 9 positions match TRBD1. In germline, CDR1 is SQVTM, CDR2 ANQGSEA. J gave up 8 bases and V 4 bases, and 11 bases lay outside the gene matches. The CDR3 spans 14 residues. CDR3 sequence: CSVVRDRDVGGYTF. The CDR3 DNA reads TGCAGCGTTGTCCGGGACAGGGACGTTGGAGGCTACACCTTC.

This clonotype has ten or more counts. This chain links TRBV2 with TRBJ2-4, with 9 positions matching TRBD2. Germline CDR1 is SNHLY and CDR2 is FYNNEI. CDR3 length equals 14 residues. J lost 7 bases, V lost 8 bases, and 9 bases had no gene match. This chain's CDR3 is CASGVAGTSNIQYF. The CDR3 DNA sequence: TGTGCCAGCGGCGTTGCCGGGACTAGCAACATTCAGTACTTC.

This clonotype turned up a few times. V gene TRBV21-1 combines with J gene TRBJ1-5. TRBV21-1 is termed a pseudogene. The CDR3 loop spans 15 amino acids. The CDR3 is CASSKGFFGNQPQHF. DNA of the CDR3: TGTGCCAGCAGCAAAGGGTTCTTCGGAAATCAGCCCCAGCATTTT.

CDR3 region: CASSPILGRRTEFSYEQYF. The DNA for the CDR3 is TGTGCCAGCAGCCCAATCCTAGGACGGAGGACAGAATTCTCCTACGAGCAGTACTTC. This sequence joins TRBV27 and TRBJ2-7, with TRBD1 as a possible D gene (6 bases). Between the trimmed V and J ends, which lost 6 bases and 0 bases, there was a span of 27 bases. CDR1 is MNHEY, CDR2 SMNVEV, per germline (reference sequence). There are 19 residues in the CDR3.